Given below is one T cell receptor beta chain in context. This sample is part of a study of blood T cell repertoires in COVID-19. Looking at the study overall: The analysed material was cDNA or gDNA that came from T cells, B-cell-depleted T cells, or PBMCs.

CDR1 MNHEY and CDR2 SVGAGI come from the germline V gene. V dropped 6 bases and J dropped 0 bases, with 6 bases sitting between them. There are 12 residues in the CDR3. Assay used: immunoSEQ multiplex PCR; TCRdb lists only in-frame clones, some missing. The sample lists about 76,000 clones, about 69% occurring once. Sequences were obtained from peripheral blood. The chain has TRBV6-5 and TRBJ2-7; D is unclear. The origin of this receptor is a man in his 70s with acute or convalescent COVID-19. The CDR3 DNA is TGTGCCAGCAGCGTGAGCTCCTACGAGCAGTACTTC. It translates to CASSVSSYEQYF.